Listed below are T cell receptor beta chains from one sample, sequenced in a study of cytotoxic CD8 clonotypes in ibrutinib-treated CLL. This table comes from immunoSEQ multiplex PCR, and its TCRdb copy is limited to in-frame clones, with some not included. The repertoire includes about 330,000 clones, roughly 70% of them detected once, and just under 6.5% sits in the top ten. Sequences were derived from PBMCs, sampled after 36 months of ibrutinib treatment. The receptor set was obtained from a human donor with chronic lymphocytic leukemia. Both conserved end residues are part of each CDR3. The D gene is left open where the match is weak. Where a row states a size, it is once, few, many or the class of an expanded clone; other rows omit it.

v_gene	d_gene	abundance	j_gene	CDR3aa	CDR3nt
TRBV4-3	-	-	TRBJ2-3	CASSQEPGTSGDTQYF	TGCGCCAGCAGCCAAGAACCCGGGACGTCCGGGGATACGCAGTATTTT
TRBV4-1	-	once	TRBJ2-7	CASSQGLFKSSYEQYF	TGCGCCAGCAGCCAAGGACTATTCAAGAGCTCCTACGAGCAGTACTTC
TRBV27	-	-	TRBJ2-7	CASRFNGAYEQYF	TGTGCCAGCAGGTTCAACGGTGCCTACGAGCAGTACTTC
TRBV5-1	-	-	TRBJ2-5	CASSLGPEETQYF	TGCGCCAGCAGCTTAGGGCCCGAAGAGACCCAGTACTTC
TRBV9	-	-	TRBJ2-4	CASSVGFGKNIQYF	TGTGCCAGCAGCGTAGGGTTCGGCAAAAACATTCAGTACTTC
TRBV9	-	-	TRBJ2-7	CASSVATQGEQYF	TGTGCCAGCAGCGTAGCTACCCAGGGCGAGCAGTACTTC
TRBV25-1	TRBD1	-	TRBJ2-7	CASSEPQGDSYEQYF	TGTGCCAGCAGTGAACCACAGGGGGACTCCTACGAGCAGTACTTC
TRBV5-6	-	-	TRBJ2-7	CASSGKQGSYEQYF	TGTGCCAGCAGCGGCAAACAGGGCTCCTACGAGCAGTACTTC
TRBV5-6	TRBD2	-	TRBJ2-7	CASSRTSMYEQYF	TGTGCCAGCAGCCGGACTAGTATGTACGAGCAGTACTTC
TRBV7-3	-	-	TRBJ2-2	CASSSRDSSDAGELFF	TGTGCCAGCAGCAGCCGCGACAGCTCGGATGCGGGGGAGCTGTTTTTT
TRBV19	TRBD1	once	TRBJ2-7	CASSIERGRGEQYF	TGTGCCAGTAGTATCGAGAGGGGGCGCGGCGAGCAGTACTTC
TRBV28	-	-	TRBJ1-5	CASRGQGASQPQHF	TGTGCCAGCAGAGGACAAGGGGCGAGTCAGCCCCAGCATTTT
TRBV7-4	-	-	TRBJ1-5	CASSLGQMNQPQHF	TGTGCCAGCAGCTTAGGACAGATGAATCAGCCCCAGCATTTT
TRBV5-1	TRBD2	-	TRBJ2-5	CASSLTGGETQYF	TGCGCCAGCAGCTTGACGGGAGGTGAGACCCAGTACTTC
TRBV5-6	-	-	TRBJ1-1	CASSLGTGPEAFF	TGTGCCAGCAGCCTGGGCACAGGTCCTGAAGCTTTCTTT
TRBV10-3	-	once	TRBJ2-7	CASSGSYEQYF	TGTGCCTCATCGGGCAGCTACGAGCAGTACTTC
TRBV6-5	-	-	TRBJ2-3	CASSSRGPITDTQYF	TGTGCCAGCAGTTCCCGGGGACCTATCACAGATACGCAGTATTTT
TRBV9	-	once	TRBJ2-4	CASSVGGATGNIQYF	TGTGCCAGCAGCGTAGGTGGGGCGACAGGAAACATTCAGTACTTC
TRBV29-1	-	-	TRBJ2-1	CSGAGSGTYNEQFF	TGCAGCGGGGCGGGAAGCGGAACCTACAATGAGCAGTTCTTC
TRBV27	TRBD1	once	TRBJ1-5	CASQIQGASNQPQHF	TGTGCCAGCCAGATACAGGGGGCCAGCAATCAGCCCCAGCATTTT
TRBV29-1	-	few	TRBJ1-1	CSVLGQPSGTNTEAFF	TGCAGCGTCCTAGGTCAACCCTCCGGGACGAACACTGAAGCTTTCTTT
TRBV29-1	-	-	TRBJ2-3	CSVEEGSPTDTQYF	TGCAGCGTTGAAGAGGGGTCCCCCACAGATACGCAGTATTTT
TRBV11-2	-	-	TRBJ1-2	CASSPRQNNYGYTF	TGTGCCAGCAGCCCAAGACAGAATAACTATGGCTACACCTTC
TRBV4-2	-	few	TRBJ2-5	CASSQDGRRQETQYF	TGTGCCAGCAGCCAAGACGGTAGACGACAAGAGACCCAGTACTTC
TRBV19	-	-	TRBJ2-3	CASSLGLKVSTDTQYF	TGTGCCAGTAGTCTGGGACTCAAGGTTAGCACAGATACGCAGTATTTT
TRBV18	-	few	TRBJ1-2	CASSPPQGGYGYTF	TGTGCCAGCTCACCACCACAAGGGGGCTATGGCTACACCTTC
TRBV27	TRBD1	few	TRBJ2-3	CASSLGTGYTDTQYF	TGTGCCAGCAGTTTAGGGACAGGCTACACAGATACGCAGTATTTT
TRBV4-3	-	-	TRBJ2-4	CASSHPGPQKDIQYF	TGCGCCAGCAGCCATCCGGGACCACAAAAAGACATTCAGTACTTC
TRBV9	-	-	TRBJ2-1	CASSAGTISYNEQFF	TGTGCCAGCAGCGCCGGGACAATCTCCTACAATGAGCAGTTCTTC
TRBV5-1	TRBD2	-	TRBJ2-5	CASSLPQTSGEDGQETQYF	TGCGCCAGCAGCTTGCCACAGACTAGCGGGGAAGACGGCCAAGAGACCCAGTACTTC
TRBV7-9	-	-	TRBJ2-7	CASSLTRRDLSYEQYF	TGTGCCAGCAGCCTTACACGCCGGGACCTCTCCTACGAGCAGTACTTC